These 28 T cell receptor beta chains came from one sample sequenced in a study of blood T cell repertoires in COVID-19. The repertoire was sequenced with immunoSEQ multiplex PCR; TCRdb's copy has only in-frame clones and lacks some. The sample shows 35,000 to 45,000 clones, around 80% of them seen only once. Sequenced material: peripheral blood. Receptor source: a man aged 55 to 70 with acute or convalescent COVID-19.

V and J are TRBV7-2 and TRBJ2-3; D is ambiguous. The CDR3 length is 12 residues. CDR1 is SGHTA and CDR2 is FQGNSA in the germline V gene. Deletions cut 6 bases from V and 7 bases from J, with 11 bases between. CDR3 sequence (DNA): TGTGCCAGCAGTTTGACTGGTAATACGCAGTATTTT. Translating gives CASSLTGNTQYF.

V usage is TRBV6-5 and J usage is TRBJ2-5; 7 bases map to TRBD1. The V and J ends lost 5 bases and 1 base, in that order; junction bases with no gene match: 1. Germline V gives CDR1 MNHEY, CDR2 SVGAGI. The CDR3 is 13 residues long. The CDR3: CASSPGGQETQYF. The CDR3 DNA reads TGTGCCAGCAGTCCAGGGGGCCAAGAGACCCAGTACTTC.

The chain joins TRBV5-4 to TRBJ1-5; 7 nucleotides line up with TRBD1. Germline V gene data show CDR1 as SGHNT and CDR2 as YYREEE (reference sequence). The CDR3 contains 16 residues. V was clipped by 7 bases and J by 5 bases; unmatched bases: 15. The CDR3 nucleotides are TGTGCCAGCGGGACGACGACAGGGAAGGGGGATCAGCCCCAGCATTTT. This gives the protein CASGTTTGKGDQPQHF.

J is TRBJ2-7 and V is TRBV4-3; 9 bases line up with TRBD2. The CDR3 runs to 15 residues. V trimming: 1 base; J trimming: 0 bases; junction bases outside the gene matches: 1. Germline CDR1 and CDR2: LGHNA and YSLEER. The CDR3: CASSQASGTSYEQYF. The CDR3 DNA follows: TGCGCCAGCAGCCAAGCTAGCGGGACCTCCTACGAGCAGTACTTC.

The chain employs TRBV6-5 and TRBJ1-2; TRBD1 aligns across 7 bases. The CDR3 runs to 14 residues. The germline gives CDR1 MNHEY, CDR2 SVGAGI. Unmatched junction bases numbered 2, after V lost 0 bases and J lost 4 bases. CDR3 in amino acids: CASSYSRDSYGYTF. The DNA for the CDR3 is TGTGCCAGCAGTTACTCTCGGGACAGCTATGGCTACACCTTC.

The V and J genes are TRBV5-1 and TRBJ1-5; a weak D match, TRBD1 (5 bases). V shed 0 bases and J shed 7 bases, with 14 bases lying between them. CDR1 and CDR2 (germline): SGHRS, YFSETQ. The CDR3 spans 15 residues. The CDR3 reads CASSLAGGSDQPQHF. CDR3 sequence (DNA): TGCGCCAGCAGCTTGGCGGGGGGGTCAGACCAGCCCCAGCATTTT.

The chain employs TRBV9 and TRBJ2-3; 8 bases are shared with TRBD2. The CDR3 length is 18 residues. Germline assignment: CDR1 SGDLS and CDR2 YYNGEE. Trimming cost V 5 bases and J 5 bases; bases outside gene matches: 19. CDR3 DNA: TGTGCCAGCAGAAAAACCGGTTCCGGCGGGAGGTTTGGAGATACGCAGTATTTT. Residues: CASRKTGSGGRFGDTQYF.

In its sample, this clone was seen a few times. J is TRBJ2-2 and V is TRBV5-5; 11 bases fit TRBD2. The ends lost 3 bases at V and 5 bases at J; junction bases unmatched: 9. Germline lookup yields CDR1 SGHKS and CDR2 YYEKEE (reference sequence). CDR3 length: 17 residues. The CDR3 reads CASSYRVAGGITGELFF. DNA for the CDR3: TGTGCCAGCAGCTACCGGGTAGCGGGAGGGATAACCGGGGAGCTGTTTTTT. The complete variable domain, with remaining parts taken from reference TRBV5-5 and TRBJ2-2, reads DAGVTQSPTHLIKTRGQQVTLRCSPISGHKSVSWYQQVLGQGPQFIFQYYEKEERGRGNFPDRFSARQFPNYSSELNVNALLLGDSALYLCASSYRVAGGITGELFFGEGSRLTVL.

The V gene is TRBV9, the J gene TRBJ2-6; D possibly corresponds to TRBD1 (5 bases). This CDR3 comprises 15 residues. Germline-derived CDR1 and CDR2 are SGDLS and YYNGEE. V dropped 2 bases and J dropped 9 bases, with 15 bases sitting between them. CDR3 DNA sequence: TGTGCCAGCAGCGTCAAAGACCCAGGGATCAACGTCCTGACTTTC. Protein sequence: CASSVKDPGINVLTF. The full variable domain, completed using reference TRBV9 and TRBJ2-6, is DSGVTQTPKHLITATGQRVTLRCSPRSGDLSVYWYQQSLDQGLQFLIQYYNGEERAKGNILERFSAQQFPDLHSELNLSSLELGDSALYFCASSVKDPGINVLTFGAGSRLTVL.

V gene TRBV28 combines with J gene TRBJ1-1; D ambiguous. The CDR3 consists of 13 residues. V lost 7 bases and J lost 0, with 9 bases in between. Per germline, CDR1 MDHEN and CDR2 SYDVKM. The CDR3 DNA sequence: TGTGCCAGCATCCAGCAGGTGAACACTGAAGCTTTCTTT. Amino acids: CASIQQVNTEAFF.

V usage is TRBV7-2 and J usage is TRBJ1-2; D is unclear. Trimming removed 3 bases from V and 8 bases from J, with 7 bases in between. This CDR3 comprises 11 residues. Germline values: CDR1 SGHTA, CDR2 FQGNSA. The CDR3 loop reads CASSFAEGYTF. Written as DNA, the CDR3 is TGTGCCAGCAGCTTCGCGGAAGGCTACACCTTC.

The V and J genes are TRBV11-3 and TRBJ2-1, with D possibly TRBD2 on 5 matching bases. Germline V CDR1 and CDR2: SGHNT, YENEEA. CDR3 size: 16 residues. V was trimmed by 6 bases and J by 0 bases, leaving 15 bases between them. This CDR3 is CASRGSGTSSYNEQFF. In nucleotides, the CDR3 is TGTGCCAGCAGAGGAAGCGGTACAAGCTCCTACAATGAGCAGTTCTTC.

This clone was observed a handful of times. This chain links TRBV3-1 (or the pseudogene TRBV3-2) with TRBJ2-7; a possible D gene is TRBD1 (6 bases). Trimming shortened V by 2 bases and J by 1 base, and 12 bases separated the two germline ends. The CDR3 covers 15 residues. In germline, CDR1 is LGHDT, CDR2 YNNKEL (reference sequence). The CDR3 reads CASSQPGAGSYEQYF. The CDR3 DNA reads TGTGCCAGCAGCCAACCAGGGGCAGGGTCCTACGAGCAGTACTTC.

This clone has just one count. The rearrangement links TRBV3-1 (or the pseudogene TRBV3-2) to TRBJ1-2, with D perhaps TRBD1 (6 bases). The germline CDR1 and CDR2 sequences are LGHDT and YNNKEL (reference sequence). Trimming shortened V by 3 bases and J by 4 bases, and 15 bases separated the two germline ends. The length of the CDR3 is 15 residues. For the CDR3, the DNA is TGTGCCAGCAGCCAGCCGCGGGGGGCTATCTATGGCTACACCTTC. Its translation is CASSQPRGAIYGYTF.

V gene TRBV11-3 combines with J gene TRBJ1-1; no clear D. This CDR3 is 13 amino acids long. The V and J ends lost 3 bases and 5 bases respectively, with 10 bases between them. The V gene's germline CDR1 is SGHNT and CDR2 YENEEA. The CDR3, as DNA: TGTGCCAGCAGCTTCCCGCCGGGTACTGAAGCTTTCTTT. The encoded protein is CASSFPPGTEAFF.

A few counts support this clone. The CDR3 DNA is TGTGCCAGCAGTGCCCATGCCGGGACAGGGTTCGGTCGGTATGGCTACACCTTC. Protein: CASSAHAGTGFGRYGYTF. The chain carries TRBV9 and TRBJ1-2, with TRBD1 matching over 9 bases. V lost 5 bases to trimming and J lost 5 bases; unmatched junction nucleotides: 19. This CDR3 has 18 residues. Germline CDR1 SGDLS, CDR2 YYNGEE.

The chain uses TRBV7-9 and TRBJ2-3; D is uncertain. The CDR3 spans 15 residues. CDR1 is SEHNR, CDR2 FQNEAQ, per germline (reference sequence). Trimming stripped 0 bases from V and 3 bases from J, with 10 bases between. This chain's CDR3 is CASSLALRRTDTQYF. In nucleotides, the CDR3 is TGTGCCAGCAGCTTAGCCTTGCGGCGTACAGATACGCAGTATTTT.

The chain joins TRBV19 to TRBJ2-6; D is possibly TRBD1 (5 bases). Trimming cost V 3 bases and J 4 bases, with 10 bases left between them. The CDR3 sequence is 15 residues long. Germline CDR1 and CDR2: LNHDA and SQIVND (reference sequence). The CDR3 DNA is TGTGCCAGTAGTATTCAGGGTCCAGGGGCCAACGTCCTGACTTTC. This codes for CASSIQGPGANVLTF.

The chain joins TRBV28 to TRBJ2-1, with a tentative D call TRBD2 (5 bases). Trimming removed 4 bases from V and 11 bases from J, with 15 bases in between. CDR1 is MDHEN and CDR2 is SYDVKM in the germline V gene. The CDR3 covers 13 residues. CDR3 sequence (DNA): TGTGCCAGCAGTTCCCAGGACTCCCGTAAGCAGTTCTTC. Translated, it gives CASSSQDSRKQFF. The full variable domain, rest sourced from reference TRBV28 and TRBJ2-1, is DVKVTQSSRYLVKRTGEKVFLECVQDMDHENMFWYRQDPGLGLRLIYFSYDVKMKEKGDIPEGYSVSREKKERFSLILESASTNQTSMYLCASSSQDSRKQFFGPGTRLTVL.

The chain has TRBV28 and TRBJ1-2; 8 nucleotides align to TRBD1. The junction had 10 bases not matched to a gene; V was cut back by 3 bases and J by 7 bases. In germline, CDR1 is MDHEN, CDR2 SYDVKM. The CDR3 sequence is 15 residues long. The CDR3 here is CASSLTGAAWGGYTF. CDR3 bases: TGTGCCAGCAGTTTGACAGGGGCCGCGTGGGGTGGCTACACCTTC.

The gene calls are TRBV5-1 and TRBJ2-1; TRBD2 aligns across 8 bases. J gave up 9 bases and V 1 base, and 9 bases lay outside the gene matches. This CDR3 is 15 amino acids long. Germline assignment: CDR1 SGHRS and CDR2 YFSETQ. This chain's CDR3 is CASSLTGGPSSEQFF. Written as DNA, the CDR3 is TGCGCCAGCAGCTTGACGGGAGGGCCCTCGAGTGAGCAGTTCTTC.

This sequence joins TRBV6-5 and TRBJ2-7; maybe TRBD1 (5 bases). CDR3 size: 14 residues. Germline CDR1 and CDR2: MNHEY and SVGAGI. Trimming took off 0 bases at V and 0 bases at J, with 6 bases between the two ends. CDR3 sequence reads: CASSYSRGSYEQYF. CDR3 in DNA: TGTGCCAGCAGTTACTCAAGGGGCTCCTACGAGCAGTACTTC.

The chain employs TRBV7-9 and TRBJ1-5; unclear D gene. The CDR3 contains 13 residues. Germline V gives CDR1 SEHNR, CDR2 FQNEAQ (reference sequence). Trimming removed 1 base from V and 8 bases from J, with 9 bases in between. Written as DNA, the CDR3 is TGTGCCAGCAGCTTAGATGGTTTAGAGCCCCAGCATTTT. This codes for CASSLDGLEPQHF.

In its sample, this clone was seen once. J is TRBJ2-7 and V is TRBV3-1 (or the pseudogene TRBV3-2); tentatively, D is TRBD2 (7 bases). This CDR3 region has 18 residues. Deletions cut 0 bases from V and 2 bases from J, with 20 bases between. Germline assignment: CDR1 LGHDT and CDR2 YNNKEL (reference sequence). CDR3 residues: CASSQESLSGKGAYEQYF. The CDR3 DNA sequence: TGTGCCAGCAGCCAAGAGTCCCTCAGCGGGAAGGGGGCCTACGAGCAGTACTTC.

The V and J genes are TRBV28 and TRBJ1-2, with 7 bases aligning to TRBD1. CDR1 is MDHEN, CDR2 SYDVKM, per germline. There are 15 residues in the CDR3. The V and J ends lost 6 bases and 0 bases, in that order; junction bases with no gene match: 7. CDR3 sequence: CASRLPTGTNYGYTF. CDR3 nucleotides: TGTGCCAGCAGACTACCGACAGGGACTAACTATGGCTACACCTTC.

The CDR3 DNA reads TGTGCCAGTAGTTACACGGGGACAGCTACTCGTGAAGCTTTCTTT. Its translation is CASSYTGTATREAFF. V is TRBV19 and J is TRBJ1-1; the match to TRBD1 covers 7 bases. The CDR3 is made up of 15 amino acids. The V segment lost 5 bases and the J segment 7 bases; nucleotides outside the gene matches: 13. The germline V gene has CDR1 LNHDA and CDR2 SQIVND (reference sequence). The variable domain in full, with the rest retrieved from reference TRBV19 and TRBJ1-1, is DGGITQSPKYLFRKEGQNVTLSCEQNLNHDAMYWYRQDPGQGLRLIYYSQIVNDFQKGDIAEGYSVSREKKESFPLTVTSAQKNPTAFYLCASSYTGTATREAFFGQGTRLTVV.

V and J are TRBV19 and TRBJ2-7; TRBD2 might be the D (6 bases). The V gene lost 6 bases and the J gene lost 2 bases, with 14 bases spanning the gap. CDR1 and CDR2 (germline): LNHDA, SQIVND (reference sequence). The CDR3 length is 14 residues. The CDR3 DNA is TGTGCCAGTAGCAGGGACGGAGGGGCCTACGAGCAGTACTTC. This gives the protein CASSRDGGAYEQYF.

This clone was recorded only once. This sequence joins TRBV12-3 or TRBV12-4 and TRBJ2-5, with no clear D. With 6 bases removed from V and 7 bases from J, the gap between germline ends came to 12 bases. This CDR3 comprises 12 residues. The CDR3, as DNA: TGTGCCAGCAGCCTAGAAACCCGGACCCAGTACTTC. Protein product: CASSLETRTQYF.